This T cell receptor beta chain was sequenced during a study of radiotherapy plus CTLA-4 blockade in lung cancer. Across the study: Disease control reached more than 30%, with objective responses in 15% to 20%. Study observations and caveats: Early clonal dynamics of blood T cells, together with interferon-beta, were reported as the best response predictor. Expansion of tumor-derived TCR clones was observed in blood after radiotherapy plus ipilimumab.

TCRdb keeps only in-frame clones here, not all; method: immunoSEQ multiplex PCR. This sample has about 45,000 clones; almost 65% occur once, and the top ten carry approximately 17%. This clone was detected a few times. The antigen remains unidentified. The germline gives CDR1 KGHSH, CDR2 LQKENI. This CDR3 has 12 amino acids. After removal of 2 bases from V and 16 bases from J, the junction contained 4 bases not matched to a gene. Patients had chemo-refractory metastatic non-small-cell lung cancer and received focal radiation plus CTLA-4 blockade that used ipilimumab. The source of this sequence is a human donor with non-small cell lung cancer who had a partial response to radiotherapy plus ipilimumab. The chain carries TRBV18 and TRBJ1-4; 10 bases are a match to TRBD1. Here the sequenced sample was peripheral blood, taken from a patient treated with radiotherapy plus ipilimumab. DNA of the CDR3: TGTGCCAGCTCACCAGTGACAGGGGGCCAGTTTTTT. Translation gives CASSPVTGGQFF.